The 17 T cell receptor beta chains in this list originate from one sample, sequenced in a study of response to subunit inactivated influenza vaccine. TCRdb ran MiXCR on the RT-PCR reads and lists one entry per CDR3 protein. The data contain approximately 230,000 distinct CDR3 sequences, 10% to 15% of them singletons. The sequencing used non-naive T cells sorted from PBMCs, collected 14 to 15 days before vaccination. The receptor set was obtained from a man aged 50 or older who received an inactivated influenza vaccine.

In its sample, this clonotype was seen a few times. The chain joins TRBV20-1 to TRBJ1-1, with 12 bases that match TRBD1. In germline, CDR1 is DFQATT, CDR2 SNEGSKA (reference sequence). There are 17 residues in the CDR3. V was pared by 0 bases and J by 0 bases, with 5 bases of the junction left unmatched. CDR3 bases: TGCAGTGCTAGAGATTTTGGGACAGGGGGCATGAACACTGAAGCTTTCTTT. Protein sequence: CSARDFGTGGMNTEAFF.

This clonotype turned up a few times. V is TRBV15 and J is TRBJ1-5, with a weak D call TRBD1 (5 bases). Germline-derived CDR1 and CDR2 are LNHNV and YYDKDF (reference sequence). V dropped 0 bases and J dropped 0 bases, with 9 bases sitting between them. The CDR3 has 16 residues. This CDR3 is CATSRDWGNSNQPQHF. The CDR3 DNA reads TGTGCCACCAGCAGAGATTGGGGCAATAGCAATCAGCCCCAGCATTTT.

The rearrangement links TRBV6-2 or TRBV6-3 to TRBJ1-2, with D possibly being TRBD1 (6 bases). Germline V gives CDR1 MNHEY, CDR2 SVGEGT. V gave up 5 bases and J gave up 4 bases, with 20 bases separating them. This CDR3 has 16 amino acids. CDR3 sequence (DNA): TGTGCCAGCAGTGCTAACGACAGGAGTCGGGCCTATGGCTACACCTTC. Protein: CASSANDRSRAYGYTF.

At least ten counts were recorded for this clonotype. This chain joins TRBV30 and TRBJ2-6, with 7 bases aligning to TRBD1. Germline lookup yields CDR1 GTSNPN and CDR2 SVGIG (reference sequence). The length of the CDR3 is 17 residues. V was pared by 3 bases and J by 3 bases, with 11 bases of the junction left unmatched. Here the CDR3 DNA reads TGTGCCTGGAGAAGGGGGCGCTTAAAAAGTGGGGCCAACGTCCTGACTTTC. Protein sequence: CAWRRGRLKSGANVLTF.

This clonotype was detected a few times. This chain uses TRBV7-2 with TRBJ1-6, with TRBD1 matching 9 bases. Germline CDR1 reads SGHTA; CDR2 reads FQGNSA. CDR3 size: 14 residues. The J segment lost 7 bases and the V segment lost 6 bases, leaving 4 bases of the junction unmatched. The CDR3: CASRSGTGNSPLHF. DNA for the CDR3: TGTGCCAGCAGATCCGGGACAGGGAATTCACCCCTCCACTTT. Full variable domain (missing parts from reference TRBV7-2 and TRBJ1-6): GAGVSQSPSNKVTEKGKDVELRCDPISGHTALYWYRQSLGQGLEFLIYFQGNSAPDKSGLPSDRFSAERTGGSVSTLTIQRTQQEDSAVYLCASRSGTGNSPLHFGNGTRLTVT.

This clonotype has only a few counts. The chain uses TRBV7-2 and TRBJ1-4; 7 bases fit TRBD1. CDR3 length: 16 residues. V dropped 5 bases and J dropped 10; count of bases not matched to a gene: 16. Germline CDR1 reads SGHTA; CDR2 reads FQGNSA. The CDR3 spells CASSPSGLLSGGKLFF. In DNA, the CDR3 is TGTGCCAGCAGCCCGAGCGGCCTCCTTTCAGGGGGAAAACTGTTTTTT.

This clonotype has ten or more counts. This sequence joins TRBV7-9 and TRBJ2-7, with no clear D. The germline V and J ends were trimmed by 2 bases and 2 bases, with 4 bases remaining between them. CDR3 size: 12 residues. The V gene's germline CDR1 is SEHNR and CDR2 FQNEAQ (reference sequence). In DNA, the CDR3 is TGTGCCAGCAGCTTAATGGCCTACGAGCAGTACTTC. Amino acids: CASSLMAYEQYF.

This clonotype has just a few counts. The chain joins TRBV20-1 to TRBJ2-3; the D gene is possibly TRBD1 (8 bases). This CDR3 has 14 amino acids. Germline CDR1 DFQATT, CDR2 SNEGSKA (reference sequence). The germline V and J ends were trimmed by 4 bases and 1 base, with 12 bases remaining between them. As DNA, the CDR3 is TGCAGTGCTAATACAGGGGGGGGCACAGATACGCAGTATTTT. Translation: CSANTGGGTDTQYF.

The chain couples TRBV6-5 to TRBJ2-5; the D gene is possibly TRBD2 (6 bases). The V end was cut by 2 bases, the J end by 1 base, with 8 bases between. The CDR3 is made up of 14 amino acids. Germline-derived CDR1 and CDR2 are MNHEY and SVGAGI. CDR3 nucleotide sequence: TGTGCCAGCAGTTACCTGGGGGGCCAAGAGACCCAGTACTTC. Translating gives CASSYLGGQETQYF.

This chain uses TRBV7-9 with TRBJ1-3; possibly TRBD1 for D (6 bases). Germline V CDR1 and CDR2: SEHNR, FQNEAQ (reference sequence). V lost 5 bases and J 0 bases, leaving 14 bases between the germline ends. The CDR3 spans 16 residues. CDR3 DNA: TGTGCCAGCAGCCTAGGACAGTCAAACTCTGGAAACACCATATATTTT. It codes for CASSLGQSNSGNTIYF.

The chain joins TRBV11-2 to TRBJ2-4; no clear D gene. Germline loops: CDR1 SGHAT, CDR2 FQNNGV. The CDR3 contains 16 residues. V was clipped by 6 bases and J by 3 bases, with 18 bases between them. CDR3 in amino acids: CASRPVRSRGKNIQYF. The DNA for the CDR3 is TGTGCCAGCAGGCCCGTCAGGAGTCGAGGCAAAAACATTCAGTACTTC.

This clonotype has just a few counts. The chain is built from TRBV4-3 and TRBJ2-7; 8 positions match TRBD1. V shed 3 bases, J shed 4 bases, and the junction held 23 bases outside the gene matches. The CDR3 sequence is 20 residues long. CDR1 is LGHNA, CDR2 YSLEER, per germline. In DNA, the CDR3 is TGCGCCAGCAGCCAGCAGAGGACAGGGAATATGGGCAGTCGGGTATACGAGCAGTACTTC. The encoded protein is CASSQQRTGNMGSRVYEQYF.

This clonotype came up a few times. This chain uses TRBV7-2 with TRBJ2-7; no definite D call. Trimming took 0 bases from V and 6 from J, leaving 3 bases between them. In germline, CDR1 is SGHTA, CDR2 FQGNSA. The length of the CDR3 is 11 residues. CDR3 sequence reads: CASSLAFEQYF. The CDR3 nucleotides read TGTGCCAGCAGCTTAGCGTTCGAGCAGTACTTC.

This rearrangement joins TRBV10-3 to TRBJ2-3; tentatively, D is TRBD1 (5 bases). V was clipped by 6 bases and J by 2 bases, with 12 bases between them. The CDR3 contains 14 residues. The V gene's germline CDR1 is ENHRY and CDR2 SYGVKD. CDR3 amino acids: CAIRQDTHTDTQYF. The CDR3 nucleotides read TGTGCCATCAGGCAGGACACCCACACAGATACGCAGTATTTT.

The genes are TRBV11-1 and TRBJ2-3; 9 bases map to TRBD2. Germline V gene data show CDR1 as SGHAT and CDR2 as FQDESV (reference sequence). The CDR3 is 18 amino acids. V gave up 4 bases and J gave up 8 bases; unmatched junction bases: 19. The CDR3 reads CASSSIQGGSGRGGTQYF. The CDR3 DNA is TGTGCCAGCAGCTCTATCCAAGGAGGTAGCGGGAGAGGTGGTACGCAGTATTTT.

This clonotype was counted between two and nine times. The rearrangement links TRBV28 to TRBJ1-4; tentatively, D is TRBD1 (6 bases). The CDR3 sequence is 16 residues long. Trimming stripped 5 bases from V and 7 bases from J, with 20 bases between. Germline V CDR1 and CDR2: MDHEN, SYDVKM. CDR3 loop: CASSHLPGQELEKLFF. CDR3 nucleotide sequence: TGTGCCAGCAGTCACCTCCCGGGACAAGAACTTGAAAAACTGTTTTTT. The variable domain in full, with the rest retrieved from reference TRBV28 and TRBJ1-4, is DVKVTQSSRYLVKRTGEKVFLECVQDMDHENMFWYRQDPGLGLRLIYFSYDVKMKEKGDIPEGYSVSREKKERFSLILESASTNQTSMYLCASSHLPGQELEKLFFGSGTQLSVL.

This rearrangement joins TRBV27 to TRBJ2-3, with 8 positions matching TRBD2. Looked up from germline, CDR1 is MNHEY and CDR2 is SMNVEV (reference sequence). Losses at the gene ends were 6 bases for V and 3 bases for J; bases not matched to a gene: 2. This CDR3 region has 13 residues. This CDR3 is CASRGLGTDTQYF. The CDR3 DNA reads as TGTGCCAGCAGGGGACTAGGAACAGATACGCAGTATTTT.